Shown below are 29 T cell receptor beta chains from a single sample sequenced in a study of a mutant IDH1 vaccine in newly diagnosed glioma. Libraries were prepared by immunoSEQ multiplex PCR; TCRdb keeps only in-frame clonotypes and omits some of them. Of 45,000 to 65,000 clones listed, roughly 80% are singletons. The time point denotes: baseline, week 1 (first vaccination visit). Treatment noted: pre-vaccination baseline after standard-of-care therapy. The sample here was PBMCs, taken from a glioma patient treated with radiotherapy, temozolomide or both. Every receptor here comes from a man between 18 and 29 years old with glioma.

The CDR3: CASILTGLDGGYTF. The DNA of the CDR3 is TGTGCCAGCATACTAACAGGGCTGGATGGTGGCTACACCTTC. The J gene is TRBJ1-2, the V gene TRBV28; a weak D match, TRBD1 (6 bases). The CDR3 extends over 14 amino acids. CDR1 and CDR2 (germline): MDHEN, SYDVKM. V dropped 7 bases and J dropped 7 bases, with 19 bases sitting between them.

A single count supports this clone. The rearrangement joins TRBV18 to TRBJ1-4, with a tentative D call TRBD1 (5 bases). This CDR3 region has 14 residues. The germline V gene has CDR1 KGHSH and CDR2 LQKENI. Trimming left V 3 bases short and J 7 bases short, with 12 bases between. The CDR3 spells CASSPGGGSEKLFF. As DNA, the CDR3 is TGTGCCAGCTCACCTGGCGGGGGGAGTGAAAAACTGTTTTTT.

V gene TRBV29-1 combines with J gene TRBJ2-5; 8 bases agree with TRBD1. Germline V CDR1 and CDR2: SQVTM, ANQGSEA. This CDR3 is 16 amino acids long. The junction had 10 bases not matched to a gene; V was cut back by 2 bases and J by 2 bases. CDR3 DNA: TGCAGCGTTGAACATCCGCCAGGGGGCAGGCAAGAGACCCAGTACTTC. Translation gives CSVEHPPGGRQETQYF.

The chain is built from TRBV29-1 and TRBJ1-4, with unresolved D. From germline, CDR1 is SQVTM and CDR2 ANQGSEA. The length of the CDR3 is 14 residues. V was shortened by 5 bases and J by 4 bases, with 14 bases between the two germline ends. In DNA form, the CDR3 reads TGCAGCGTTAAGTCTCGAAGGAGTAATGAAAAACTGTTTTTT. Protein product: CSVKSRRSNEKLFF. The complete variable domain, with remaining parts taken from reference TRBV29-1 and TRBJ1-4, reads SAVISQKPSRDICQRGTSLTIQCQVDSQVTMMFWYRQQPGQSLTLIATANQGSEATYESGFVIDKFPISRPNLTFSTLTVSNMSPEDSSIYLCSVKSRRSNEKLFFGSGTQLSVL.

V gene TRBV2 combines with J gene TRBJ1-1; D remains ambiguous. The CDR3 has 14 amino acids. CDR1 is SNHLY and CDR2 is FYNNEI in the germline V gene. Trimming took off 6 bases at V and 2 bases at J, with 13 bases between the two ends. CDR3 bases: TGTGCCAGCAGAGGTTGGCGCGAAAACACTGAAGCTTTCTTT. Protein product: CASRGWRENTEAFF.

The V gene is TRBV4-1, the J gene TRBJ1-2; TRBD1 matches 7 bases. Germline V lookup: CDR1 MGHRA, CDR2 YSYEKL. After removal of 0 bases from V and 2 bases from J, the junction contained 3 bases not matched to a gene. CDR3 length equals 15 residues. The CDR3 coding sequence is TGCGCCAGCAGCCAAGATCGAGGGGGCAACTATGGCTACACCTTC. It encodes CASSQDRGGNYGYTF.

The rearrangement links TRBV29-1 to TRBJ2-2, with unresolved D. The CDR3 has 15 amino acids. CDR1 and CDR2 from the germline V gene are SQVTM and ANQGSEA. Trimming left V 7 bases short and J 4 bases short, with 19 bases between. Here the CDR3 reads CSAPLTGTTTGELFF. In DNA, the CDR3 is TGCAGCGCCCCCCTGACGGGCACAACCACCGGGGAGCTGTTTTTT.

Points on this clone: Additional DNA sequences in this sample encode the identical CDR3. The CDR3 DNA reads as TGTGCCAGCAGCTTGAGCCGAGACACTGAAGCTTTCTTT. It specifies CASSLSRDTEAFF. The V and J genes are TRBV7-2 and TRBJ1-1; no firm D call. This CDR3 has 13 residues. With 3 bases removed from V and 3 bases from J, the gap between germline ends came to 8 bases. CDR1 and CDR2 from the germline V gene are SGHTA and FQGNSA.

This clone was counted between two and nine times. The J gene is TRBJ2-7, the V gene TRBV28; 8 bases are a match to TRBD1. Germline V gene lookup returns CDR1 MDHEN and CDR2 SYDVKM. J gave up 4 bases and V 1 base, and 9 bases lay outside the gene matches. The CDR3 spans 16 residues. CDR3 coding DNA: TGTGCCAGCAGTTTATCAGGGACAGGTTATCGGTACGAGCAGTACTTC. It specifies CASSLSGTGYRYEQYF.

V and J are TRBV6-5 and TRBJ1-6; D remains ambiguous. The ends were cut back, 0 bases at V and 9 bases at J, with 3 bases in the middle. This CDR3 contains 12 residues. Per germline, CDR1 MNHEY and CDR2 SVGAGI. The CDR3 nucleotides are TGTGCCAGCAGTTACTCGGGTTCACCCCTCCACTTT. Protein sequence: CASSYSGSPLHF.

This clone came up a few times. The chain combines TRBV18 with TRBJ2-3; 9 nucleotides line up with TRBD2. With 4 bases clipped from V and 3 bases from J, the junction kept 11 bases outside the gene matches. The CDR3 covers 17 residues. The germline V gene encodes CDR1 KGHSH and CDR2 LQKENI. In nucleotides, the CDR3 is TGTGCCAGCTCACGAATCCAGAATAGCGGGGGAACAGATACGCAGTATTTT. Translation gives CASSRIQNSGGTDTQYF.

J is TRBJ1-4 and V is TRBV19; 8 bases are a match to TRBD1. This CDR3 has 13 residues. Looked up from germline, CDR1 is LNHDA and CDR2 is SQIVND (reference sequence). Unmatched junction bases numbered 9, after V lost 10 bases and J lost 8 bases. The CDR3 region has the DNA TGTGCCACCTCGGACAGGGCCAAGGAAAAACTGTTTTTT. This translates into CATSDRAKEKLFF.

This clone has more than one count but fewer than ten. The chain links TRBV4-3 to TRBJ1-5; 7 bases agree with TRBD1. J was trimmed by 3 bases and V by 3 bases; bases with no gene match: 5. The CDR3 is made up of 15 amino acids. The germline V gene encodes CDR1 LGHNA and CDR2 YSLEER. In DNA, the CDR3 is TGCGCCAGCAGCCACATGACAGGGTCCAATCAGCCCCAGCATTTT. This translates into CASSHMTGSNQPQHF.

This chain links TRBV5-8 with TRBJ1-5, with 8 bases aligning to TRBD1. CDR1 SGHTS and CDR2 YDEGEE come from the germline V gene. CDR3 size: 15 residues. The J segment lost 4 bases and the V segment lost 4 bases, leaving 7 bases of the junction unmatched. The DNA of the CDR3 is TGTGCCAGCAGCCGGACAGGGAGGGGGAATCAGCCCCAGCATTTT. It encodes CASSRTGRGNQPQHF.

The genes are TRBV19 and TRBJ1-1, with D possibly matching TRBD1 (5 bases). Deletions cut 5 bases from V and 3 bases from J, with 10 bases between. This CDR3 is 13 amino acids long. In germline, CDR1 is LNHDA, CDR2 SQIVND (reference sequence). The CDR3 reads CASSAGRDTEAFF. CDR3 nucleotide sequence: TGTGCCAGTAGTGCTGGCAGGGACACTGAAGCTTTCTTT.

The chain links TRBV30 to TRBJ2-1, with 9 bases lining up with TRBD2. This CDR3 is built from 14 residues. The trim removed 5 bases at V and 2 bases at J, leaving 4 bases unmatched. From germline, CDR1 is GTSNPN and CDR2 SVGIG (reference sequence). The CDR3, as DNA: TGTGCCTGGGCGGGGGGGCCGACCTACAATGAGCAGTTCTTC. It codes for CAWAGGPTYNEQFF.

As DNA, the CDR3 is TGTGCCAGCAGCCCCCCGGACTGGCCCAGGAACGAGCAGTACTTC. Encoded protein: CASSPPDWPRNEQYF. The V call is TRBV14, the J call TRBJ2-5, with D possibly being TRBD2 (5 bases). The DNA end is more similar to TRBJ2-7, so the J call may be wrong. The CDR3 is 15 amino acids. Germline lookup yields CDR1 SGHDN and CDR2 FVKESK.

This clone was seen once. The rearrangement joins TRBV7-9 to TRBJ2-7; maybe TRBD2 (7 bases). Germline CDR1 reads SEHNR; CDR2 reads FQNEAQ (reference sequence). The CDR3 is made up of 15 amino acids. Trimming removed 1 base from V and 1 base from J, with 11 bases in between. The DNA of the CDR3 is TGTGCCAGCAGCTTAGGACGGGGGGCATCCTACGAGCAGTACTTC. Residues: CASSLGRGASYEQYF.

The genes are TRBV9 and TRBJ2-7, with TRBD2 as a possible D gene (5 bases). The germline V gene encodes CDR1 SGDLS and CDR2 YYNGEE. The CDR3 has 14 amino acids. Trimming removed 0 bases at V and 3 bases at J, with 10 bases between. The CDR3 coding sequence is TGTGCCAGCAGCGTAGCCGGGGTCGGCTACGAGCAGTACTTC. Residues: CASSVAGVGYEQYF.

The rearrangement uses TRBV5-1 and TRBJ1-1, with a weak D call TRBD1 (5 bases). The ends were cut back, 2 bases at V and 0 bases at J, with 14 bases in the middle. CDR1 and CDR2 from the germline V gene are SGHRS and YFSETQ. The CDR3 contains 16 residues. The CDR3 DNA follows: TGCGCCAGCAGCTTCGGCGACAGAGCCATGAACACTGAAGCTTTCTTT. This gives the protein CASSFGDRAMNTEAFF.

In this sample, this clone turned up once. The rearrangement uses TRBV6-5 and TRBJ1-5, with D maybe TRBD1 (6 bases). There are 14 residues in the CDR3. V lost 8 bases and J 5 bases, leaving 16 bases between the germline ends. Germline V gene lookup returns CDR1 MNHEY and CDR2 SVGAGI. The CDR3 DNA is TGTGCCAGCTCTCTGGGGGGCATCGATCAGCCCCAGCATTTT. This encodes CASSLGGIDQPQHF.

This sequence joins TRBV10-3 and TRBJ2-7, with TRBD1 matching over 9 bases. Germline CDR1 reads ENHRY; CDR2 reads SYGVKD. Trimming at V came to 0 bases and at J to 6 bases, leaving 3 bases not matched to a gene. This CDR3 contains 14 residues. CDR3 region: CAISESQGAREQYF. CDR3 in DNA: TGTGCCATCAGTGAGTCACAGGGGGCTCGCGAGCAGTACTTC.

This clone was detected once. The chain joins TRBV14 to TRBJ2-1; TRBD2 matches at 14 bases. This CDR3 spans 16 amino acids. The V segment lost 1 base and the J segment 8 bases; nucleotides outside the gene matches: 4. The germline V gene encodes CDR1 SGHDN and CDR2 FVKESK. This CDR3 reads CASSQVRGLAGDEQFF. CDR3 coding DNA: TGTGCCAGCAGCCAAGTTCGGGGACTAGCGGGAGATGAGCAGTTCTTC.

The chain recombines TRBV29-1 with TRBJ1-2, with a tentative D call TRBD1 (6 bases). The length of the CDR3 is 19 residues. CDR1 is SQVTM and CDR2 is ANQGSEA in the germline V gene. V shed 3 bases and J shed 5 bases, with 31 bases lying between them. The CDR3, as DNA: TGCAGCGTTGACCATCCAATCCCACTGGGGGCAATATCGTGGTATGGCTACACCTTC. Protein product: CSVDHPIPLGAISWYGYTF. Based on the CDR3 plus reference TRBV29-1 and TRBJ1-2, the full variable domain is SAVISQKPSRDICQRGTSLTIQCQVDSQVTMMFWYRQQPGQSLTLIATANQGSEATYESGFVIDKFPISRPNLTFSTLTVSNMSPEDSSIYLCSVDHPIPLGAISWYGYTFGSGTRLTVV.

In this sample, this clone turned up a few times. J is TRBJ2-2 and V is TRBV12-5; 13 bases map to TRBD2. Unmatched junction bases numbered 5, after V lost 5 bases and J lost 8 bases. The CDR3 length is 15 residues. CDR1 is LGHNT and CDR2 is FRNRAP in the germline V gene. DNA for the CDR3: TGTGCTAGTGGTACCGAGGGACTAGCGGGAGGGGAGCTGTTTTTT. Encoded protein: CASGTEGLAGGELFF.

This chain links TRBV7-9 with TRBJ2-7, with 9 nucleotides matching TRBD1. The germline gives CDR1 SEHNR, CDR2 FQNEAQ (reference sequence). The CDR3 contains 15 residues. After removal of 2 bases from V and 6 bases from J, the junction contained 8 bases not matched to a gene. CDR3 nucleotides: TGTGCCAGCAGCTTATTGGGACAGGGATTGGGCGAGCAGTACTTC. Translated: CASSLLGQGLGEQYF.

The chain employs TRBV5-1 and TRBJ2-6; D perhaps matches TRBD2 (6 bases). CDR3 size: 15 residues. V was clipped by 0 bases and J by 8 bases, with 12 bases between them. CDR1 is SGHRS, CDR2 YFSETQ, per germline. The CDR3: CASSLALGGTNVLTF. CDR3 nucleotides: TGCGCCAGCAGCTTGGCCCTAGGAGGGACCAACGTCCTGACTTTC. The full variable domain, completed using reference TRBV5-1 and TRBJ2-6, is KAGVTQTPRYLIKTRGQQVTLSCSPISGHRSVSWYQQTPGQGLQFLFEYFSETQRNKGNFPGRFSGRQFSNSRSEMNVSTLELGDSALYLCASSLALGGTNVLTFGAGSRLTVL.

This chain links TRBV14 with TRBJ2-7; D might be TRBD1 or TRBD2, each matching 5 bases. Germline lookup yields CDR1 SGHDN and CDR2 FVKESK. V was cut by 4 bases and J by 5 bases, with 18 bases left in between. The CDR3 contains 15 residues. Here the CDR3 DNA reads TGTGCCAGCAGCCCCTTGGGTGGGGGATTCAACGAGCAGTACTTC. Protein product: CASSPLGGGFNEQYF.

This clone was detected a few times. The chain recombines TRBV30 with TRBJ1-6; D gene uncertain. The CDR3 sequence is 16 residues long. CDR1 and CDR2 (germline): GTSNPN, SVGIG (reference sequence). V was trimmed by 0 bases and J by 8 bases, leaving 17 bases between them. The CDR3 loop is CAWSVMRPARHSPLHF. DNA of the CDR3: TGTGCCTGGAGTGTAATGCGTCCAGCTCGGCATTCACCCCTCCACTTT.